This TCR beta chain was identified during a study of cytomegalovirus exposure and HLA in healthy donors (TCRdb year 2017). Regarding the study in general: In an earlier analysis of 587 of the donors, about 270 Gb of sequence data and roughly 100 million unique TCR beta sequences from roughly 180 million T cells were reported. In addition to the first cohort of about 650 subjects, a separate validation cohort of under 150 different subjects was used. The study profiled the T cell repertoires of 550 to 700 subjects by immunosequencing and related them to cytomegalovirus serostatus. Alongside the repertoire data, information on donor age, sex, ethnicity and CMV serostatus was compiled. Rather than using new phenotypic data, the later analysis identified candidate immune exposures from TCR beta sequences and from how often those sequences occurred across donors. A later genetic analysis used genome-wide SNP genotypes for about three fifths of the 666 donors, treating that subset as a discovery cohort. An early release that covered about 640 HLA-typed donors contained around 300 gigabases of sequencing data and some 87 million unique TCR sequences. Every repertoire in the discovery cohort had been generated on one and the same sequencing platform. HLA typing included class I and class II loci at four-digit resolution. An earlier analysis of around 640 of the donors used high-throughput TCR beta sequencing to judge whether each TCR beta V gene segment behaved as functional or pseudogenic. Because of strong linkage in the cohort, roughly 5 DR-DQ haplotypes were treated as single units for association and clustering. The study aimed to test whether signatures of past pathogen exposure could be identified by cataloging public T cell receptors. Of the 300 to 450 genotyped donors, over 80% were placed in the genetic ancestry cluster associated with self-reported Caucasian donors. The study combined high-throughput TCR immunosequencing, statistical association of individual TCRs with disease status, and machine learning to predict cytomegalovirus infection status. A later analysis re-analyzed previously published TCR beta repertoires from about 600 donors and added high-resolution HLA genotyping to study TCR occurrence patterns. The number of donors typed differed by locus, with about 629-640 for A, B, C, DRB1 and DQB1, around 520 for DQA1, under 610 for DPA1, and roughly 450 for DPB1. Across 398 genotyped donors of the cohort, an average of 235,054 unique TCR beta nucleotide sequences per donor were sequenced, and about a sixth of those sequences were non-productive.

In total, roughly 710 healthy bone marrow donors made up the cohort. Cohort members were all nominally healthy when sampled, although unrecorded immune exposures were likely present. The donor tested CMV seronegative, placing the donor among the 350 or so seronegative members of the cohort. Every donor gave a peripheral blood sample, and the peripheral blood mononuclear cells from that sample were used for TCR beta sequencing. Genomic DNA was extracted from the blood cell samples with the Qiagen DNeasy Blood Extraction Kit. Library preparation used the immunoSEQ multiplex PCR assay. For the multiplex PCR, a mixture combining 60 forward primers for TCR Vbeta segments and 13 reverse primers for TCR Jbeta segments was used. The CDR3 region of rearranged TCR beta genes was amplified from genomic DNA by a multiplex PCR assay. The Illumina HiSeq System was used to sequence the amplified TCR beta libraries as 87-base-pair reads. The authors processed their data as follows. A later analysis counted tens of millions of unique TCR beta chains across the roughly 700 repertoires, and some 11 million of these chains were shared by at least two donors. A nearest-neighbor algorithm error-corrected the raw reads and collapsed the reads into unique sequences, merging closely related sequences to remove PCR and sequencing errors. To assign V, D and J gene segments, CDR3 sequences were aligned to IMGT reference sequences. For a sequence to be retained, a match of at least six nucleotides to both a V gene segment and a J gene segment was required. Rearrangements were classified as productive when the CDR3 lacked stop codons and remained in frame with V and J, and all other rearrangements were classified as non-productive. CDR3 was defined by IMGT convention, running from the second conserved V-encoded cysteine to the conserved J-encoded phenylalanine. Sequences without an unambiguous match to a single V gene segment were excluded from the earlier analysis of about 630 of the donors. An earlier analysis of under 750 of the donors called V segments functional above 56.7% productive rearrangements and segregating when the between-donor standard deviation exceeded 5%. A statistical classification framework was developed to diagnose cytomegalovirus status using the catalog of TCR beta chain sequences. A later analysis assigned V and J genes by comparing TCR nucleotide sequences with IMGT/GENE-DB human TR gene sequences. In a later analysis, CDR3 sequences and most-parsimonious VDJ recombination scenarios were assigned using the TCRdist pipeline. A later analysis defined each TCR beta chain by its CDR3 amino acid sequence plus V-gene family, and excluded reads lacking a unique V-gene family. A later analysis removed nearly 600 highly shared, low-generation-probability nucleotide sequences to deal with suspected cross-contamination and a sequencing artifact. A later analysis calculated a clonal expansion index for each public chain from normalized within-repertoire ranks of inferred template counts. In a later analysis, generation probabilities were computed with a VDJ recombination model fitted to out-of-frame rearrangements, and the resulting probabilities were checked against IGoR. In a later analysis, TCR-TCR, TCR-HLA and TCR-CMV co-occurrence was scored with hypergeometric tests, and a repertoire-size bias correction was applied to TCR pairs. A later analysis estimated false discovery rates by permuting HLA or CMV assignments 20 times. In a later analysis, co-occurring TCRs were grouped using DBSCAN, and TCRdist sequence similarity was added for clustering within HLA-allele-positive subsets. For co-occurrence clustering, repertoires with fewer than 30,000 or more than 120,000 public chains were excluded, along with about five repertoires with anomalous nucleotide sharing. As stored in TCRdb, this immuneACCESS dataset retains in-frame rearrangements with V and J assigned. A fraction of the clones does not appear; measured against another copy, unresolved V genes explain less than half of the discrepancy, and the remainder lacks a known reason. That table supplies the V and J calls and clone size; D and trimming were determined from the DNA. The sample table records 100,000 to 150,000 clones; roughly four fifths of these occur just once. Of the sample, around 2% is held by the ten largest clones.

Results and caveats for the whole study, not just this receptor: Because HLA typing was missing for some donors at each locus, association tests included only the typed subset. An earlier analysis of approximately 500 of the donors showed that most TCR beta V segments appeared in productive rearrangements either about 87% or about 30% of the time, which broadly matched IMGT annotations. Strong co-occurrence of HLA alleles, especially DR and DQ, made assigning TCR associations to individual alleles difficult. Correlated functional status among segregating V segments might reflect linkage disequilibrium, but an unknown experimental factor could not be ruled out. According to a later analysis, TCR association rates differed among HLA loci, with DRB1 alleles showing the most associated TCRs and HLA-C alleles showing the fewest. The 87-base-pair reads could not distinguish some IMGT-functional V segments, including TRBV6-2 and TRBV6-3, so those segments were excluded. Because counts were too low, roughly 17 rarely observed V segments, including chromosome 9 orphons, were left out of the earlier analysis of a few hundred of the donors. A later analysis associated 16,951 TCR beta sequences with specific HLA alleles at a false discovery rate of 0.05. According to a later analysis, most CMV-associated TCR beta chains appeared to be HLA-restricted, and the HLA associations seemed to be driven largely by CMV exposure. Cytomegalovirus status was reported to be diagnosed by the classifier with high specificity and sensitivity in both the original and validation cohorts. This cohort had only TCR beta chains sequenced, and the lack of alpha or paired-chain data limited which features could be detected. While some public TCRs were present in many individuals, most TCR sequences turned up only very rarely across donors. Roughly uniform sequencing depth across donors was assumed in presence/absence analyses, although this assumption may not hold. In a later genetic analysis, a missense DCLRE1C variant was associated with V-gene and J-gene trimming of TCR beta chains, and the association was replicated in an independent cohort. The authors suggested that the approach could potentially be extended to other disease states and immunological phenotypes. A further reported finding was that TCR beta sequences accurately predicted the HLA-A and HLA-B alleles for most subjects in the first cohort. A later genetic analysis reported fewer N-insertions in productive TCRs among donors in an Asian-associated ancestry cluster than the approximately 670-donor mean. A later analysis found that HLA-associated TCR beta chains were more clonally expanded and had lower generation probabilities than equally common non-associated chains. In the study, 150 to 200 TCR beta chains were listed as associated with cytomegalovirus. Several of the top co-occurrence clusters appeared to be linked to parvovirus B19, influenza, CMV and Epstein-Barr virus, according to a later analysis. CMV serostatus was the only immune exposure information available for the cohort. In vitro tests confirmed that a few of the cytomegalovirus-associated TCR beta chains recognize cytomegalovirus antigens. A cluster of highly shared sequence variants was judged likely to be a technical artifact of the sequencing pipeline.

In the case of this clone: This clone's antigen is unknown. No base quality information exists; no much larger clone differs at one position.

CDR1 and CDR2 were assigned from the germline V gene as SGHRS and YFSETQ. Ends trimmed: V by 0 bases, J by 1 base; bases unmatched to a gene: 4. From its cysteine to its phenylalanine, the CDR3 spans 16 amino acids. The entry retains the CDR3 DNA only, 48 bases that are in frame from base 1. The material sequenced was PBMCs. This receptor chain uses TRBV5-1 and TRBJ1-1, and TRBD1 aligns with 9 junction nucleotides. The clonotype originates from a man between 35 and 55 years old in good health and CMV-seronegative. The sequenced DNA is TGCGCCAGCAGCTTGGATCTGGACAGGGGGAACACTGAAGCTTTCTTT. Its protein product is CASSLDLDRGNTEAFF.